This paragraph reports one T cell receptor (beta chain). The specificity of this receptor is unknown. No qualities accompany the bases; no much larger clone lies one base away. TCRbeta CDR3 regions were amplified from genomic DNA using the immunoSEQ Assay, a bias-controlled multiplex PCR. Turning to the authors' computational methods: Within the assay, amplification of reference gene primers was used to estimate how many nucleated cells each sample contained. To quantify the absolute abundance of each unique TCRbeta CDR3 rearrangement, sequence reads were collapsed and filtered. For each sample, productive Simpson clonality was calculated as the square root of Simpson's diversity index over productive rearrangements. The immuneACCESS repertoire file appears here via TCRdb, limited to in-frame rearrangements. These files lack a portion of the clones; in checked studies, under half of the deficit traces to unresolved V genes, and the cause of the others is not known. For V, J and clone size, that table is used; D and trimming come from the DNA. Here the sample has around 470,000 clones; roughly 91% occur a single time. Together, the top ten hold 0.6% of the sample.

The CDR3 measures 16 amino acids from cysteine to phenylalanine. Here the CDR3 DNA is all that survives: 48 bases in frame from base 1. Per the germline V gene (reference sequence), LNHNV is the CDR1 and YYDKDF is the CDR2. V loses 0 bases of germline sequence and J loses 5 bases, and the interval between the two ends is 16 bases. These data come from a study of blood T cell repertoires in COVID-19 (dated by TCRdb to about 2020). Broadly, across the study: Collaborator samples came from the United States, Italy and Spain and covered acute and convalescent phases of COVID-19. Where HLA class I and class II types were available, the types were taken from metadata supplied by the sample provider, not from assay-based typing. The prospective study material was composed of cDNA or gDNA derived from T cells, B-cell-depleted T cells, or PBMCs. Samples were obtained from the ongoing ImmuneRACE study (first 160 participants) and from some 1,300 subjects provided by 6 global collaborators. Nearly every sample came with metadata listing a de-identified subject ID, COVID-19 status, age in years and sex. Subjects who had been exposed to COVID-19, were actively infected with it, or had recovered from it provided the deeply sampled blood TCRbeta repertoires that made up the dataset. A freely available public database, intended as a resource for researchers studying the immune response to SARS-CoV-2, is where the repertoires were released. Results the study describes overall, beyond this receptor: The quantity of clinical and demographic metadata differed by source and by participant and was supplied without curation.

Enrolling through a virtual design, the prospective study's participants ranged in age from about 18 to 100 years and lived across around 25 United States geographic areas. In the prospective study, cohorts were assigned on the basis of participant-reported clinical history obtained from a screening survey and a study questionnaire. Recovered participants in ImmuneRACE Cohort 3 were defined by two consecutive negative NP/OP PCR tests, clearance by a healthcare professional, or resolution of symptoms. In the prospective study, mobile phlebotomists collected whole blood, serum and a nasopharyngeal or oropharyngeal swab from each participant. Participants in the prospective study had the option to provide additional blood draws and questionnaires over a roughly two-month period. Before DNA extraction, blood samples from the prospective study were shipped at room temperature or frozen.

This sequence was found in a man aged 18 to 30 who had recovered from COVID-19. The chain was built from TRBV15 and TRBJ1-1, with the D gene not clear enough to name. Sequencing input: PBMCs or T cells enriched from blood (not recorded which). The CDR3 has the sequence CATSRDSPRGGTEAFF. The nucleotides are TGTGCCACCAGCAGAGATAGCCCACGGGGAGGGACTGAAGCTTTCTTT.